A selection of T cell receptor beta chains follows, all from one sample in a study of T-cell reconstitution after alpha-beta-depleted transplantation in children. TCRdb redid the calling of the PCR reads with MiXCR, one entry per CDR3 protein. The sample yields about 540,000 distinct CDR3 sequences, about 18% seen once. The material was PBMCs from the stem cell graft donor, obtained from the stem cell graft. All receptors derive from a human donor who donated a stem cell graft to a child with acute lymphoblastic leukemia. CDR3s leave out the opening cysteine and the closing phenylalanine or tryptophan.

v_call cdr3_aa
TRBV5-1 ASKKEEVTDTQY
TRBV21-1 ATPSRQGEHEQY
TRBV7-2 ASSNPLQREYEQY
TRBV3-1 ASSQGLRPYEQY
TRBV20-1 RLNLGQGALINEQF
TRBV19 ASSITPTGSSYNEQF
TRBV4-1 ASSRGGQGIQETQY
TRBV6-2/TRBV6-3 ASSYTSGRDTQY
TRBV7-3 ASSLHPSGTTEAF
TRBV29-1 SVAPGGGQPQH
TRBV5-1 ASSLATSGTDTQY
TRBV7-6 ASSLSGTGVSPLH
TRBV29-1 SVAQANTGELF
TRBV5-1 ASTRTANGVFQETQY
TRBV14 ASSQGRRRWEKLF
TRBV5-1 ASSLPGGGVDTQY
TRBV29-1 SVELLAVNYGYT
TRBV15 ATSPSRGETQY
TRBV7-3 ASSLGGGQNYEQY
TRBV14 ASSPPGQLNYGYT
TRBV3-1 ASSHPRTEAF
TRBV7-9 ASSLAGAVHEQY
TRBV9 ASQGRETGYEQY
TRBV12-3/TRBV12-4 ASSPGQGYEQY
TRBV21-1 ASSNTGLNSPLH
TRBV6-1 ASATGVYEQY
TRBV5-1 ASSLAPTGSLAKNIQY
TRBV4-1 ASSQDWPFHNEQF
TRBV3-1 ASSQPPLGETQY
TRBV29-1 SVEDRRNYGYT
TRBV9 ASSVVLSGANVLT
TRBV20-1 SARDVPYNEQF
TRBV7-2 ASSPLGYSYNEQF
TRBV5-1 ASSLLATGDLREKLF
TRBV4-1 ASSQGGTSGRAAYEQY
TRBV28 ASSRQGWETQY
TRBV12-3/TRBV12-4 ASSFGWIAF
TRBV9 ASSVVPFALSKETQY
TRBV3-1 ASSQVGGPTYEQY
TRBV11-3 ASSERGDEQY
TRBV11-2 ASSLIGQYEQY
TRBV6-1 ASGLAANTGELF
TRBV7-9 ASSFPSYGYT
TRBV20-1 SARGPGQGDFGELF
TRBV29-1 SVRTAYIYT
TRBV29-1 SVEGPLAEQY